This T cell receptor (beta chain) was captured in a study of T-cell reconstitution after alpha-beta-depleted transplantation in children. For this clonotype: No antigen is known for it.

With 4 bases removed from V and 0 bases from J, the gap between germline ends came to 4 bases. The CDR3 contains 12 residues. Germline CDR1 SGHRS, CDR2 YFSETQ. General study points: T-cell numbers and diversity, one year after transplant, stemmed largely from T cells that were newly produced. Surviving recipient T cells and thymic progenitors accounted for the high day-60 TCRbeta diversity observed in some patients. Several hundred graft clones that had expanded were reportedly the source of alpha-beta T cells about two months after transplant.

It was with unique molecular identifiers that the TCRbeta library was prepared. TCRdb redid the calling of the PCR reads with MiXCR, one entry per CDR3 protein. The data hold 250,000 to 350,000 distinct CDR3 sequences, with around 25% observed a single time. The specimen comprised PBMCs, mostly from graft donor cells, sampled 180 days after TCRalphabeta/CD19-depleted stem cell transplant. This chain connects TRBV5-1 to TRBJ2-5; D gene uncertain. This TCR came from a male patient between 5 and 17 years old who had a stem cell transplant for acute lymphoblastic leukemia, so the T cells may come from the graft donor. CDR3 residues: CASSGNQETQYF. The CDR3 coding sequence is TGCGCCAGCAGCGGGAACCAAGAGACCCAGTACTTC.